The 9 T cell receptor beta chains reported below all come from one sample, sequenced in a study of CD8+CD57+ T cells in acquired aplastic anemia (dated by TCRdb to the late 2010s). For sequencing, an Illumina HiSeq 2000 was employed. Profiling of TCR beta VDJ combinations and CDR3 sequences used genomic DNA as the template. Starting from the raw public reads, TCRdb applied fastp trimming at Q25, assembled clones with MiXCR and retained in-frame beta chains. When rows share a CDR3 protein, they turn into one entry using the most common DNA and genes. The table for this sample lists around 140,000 distinct CDR3 sequences; roughly two fifths of them were counted only once. Roughly 8.1% of the sample is in the top ten clones. Sequences were obtained from sorted CD4+, CD8+, or CD8+CD57+ T cells (not recorded which) from PBMCs. The receptors here all came from a human donor in good health, serving as a control.

The V call is TRBV12-3 or TRBV12-4, the J call TRBJ1-6; tentative D call: TRBD1 (5 bases). V lost 6 bases to trimming and J lost 3 bases, with 9 bases between them. This CDR3 comprises 14 residues. The CDR3 sequence is CASRGDGYNSPLHF. CDR3 sequence (DNA): TGTGCCAGCAGGGGGGACGGCTATAATTCACCCCTCCACTTT.

CDR3 DNA: TGCAGCCTACGGGGTAGCGGGAGGGTAGATGAGCAGTTCTTC. Translated, it gives CSLRGSGRVDEQFF. This sequence joins TRBV29-1 and TRBJ2-1; TRBD2 aligns across 11 bases. The CDR3 extends over 14 amino acids. In germline, CDR1 is SQVTM, CDR2 ANQGSEA. Losses at the gene ends were 8 bases for V and 8 bases for J; bases not matched to a gene: 11.

This clonotype was picked up many times. The chain carries TRBV16 and TRBJ2-3; D gene uncertain. V was trimmed by 0 bases and J by 1 base, leaving 5 bases between them. The CDR3 runs 14 residues. CDR1 and CDR2 (germline): KGHSY, FQNENV. DNA of the CDR3: TGTGCCAGCAGCCAATCCCTTGGCACAGATACGCAGTATTTT. It codes for CASSQSLGTDTQYF.

The chain carries TRBV7-8 and TRBJ2-5; TRBD2 matches at 9 bases. V shed 6 bases, J shed 5 bases, and the junction held 10 bases outside the gene matches. Germline-derived CDR1 and CDR2 are SGHVS and FQNEAQ. The CDR3 covers 15 residues. CDR3 in DNA: TGTGCCAGCAGTGAATCTAGCGGGATAGGGGAGACCCAGTACTTC. Translated, it gives CASSESSGIGETQYF.

This clonotype was counted many times. The CDR3 DNA reads TGCGCCAGCAGGGACCCCCCAGGACCCTTCTACGAGCAGTACTTC. This translates into CASRDPPGPFYEQYF. V gene TRBV10-1 combines with J gene TRBJ2-7; D remains unclear. CDR1 and CDR2 (germline): WNHNN, SYGVQD (reference sequence). The ends were cut back, 6 bases at V and 3 bases at J, with 18 bases in the middle. This CDR3 comprises 15 residues.

CDR3 nucleotides: TGCGCCAGCAGCCAAGACTTTCTTAGACAGGGTTATCCTGAAGCTTTCTTT. Its protein is CASSQDFLRQGYPEAFF. The chain joins TRBV4-1 to TRBJ1-1, with 7 bases aligning to TRBD1. The germline V gene encodes CDR1 MGHRA and CDR2 YSYEKL. Trimming took 0 bases from V and 6 from J; bases not matched to a gene: 13. This CDR3 is built from 17 residues.

CDR3 in amino acids: CAWSAGTGNPGYTF. The CDR3 DNA reads as TGTGCCTGGAGTGCCGGGACAGGGAACCCCGGCTACACCTTC. The chain has TRBV30 and TRBJ1-2; TRBD1 matches 9 bases. CDR3 size: 14 residues. Germline assignment: CDR1 GTSNPN and CDR2 SVGIG (reference sequence). With V trimmed by 1 base and J by 8 bases, 8 bases remained unmatched.

This clonotype has ten or more counts. The chain has TRBV20-1 and TRBJ1-2; 7 bases fit TRBD1. The trim removed 5 bases at V and 5 bases at J, leaving 11 bases unmatched. This CDR3 comprises 14 residues. The germline V gene encodes CDR1 DFQATT and CDR2 SNEGSKA (reference sequence). CDR3 in amino acids: CSAPAAGTVYGYTF. The CDR3 nucleotides are TGCAGTGCTCCAGCAGCCGGGACAGTGTATGGCTACACCTTC.

The table lists this clonotype with many counts. The chain uses TRBV2 and TRBJ1-5; tentatively, D is TRBD1 (5 bases). The V end lost 3 bases, the J end lost 4 bases, and 10 bases lay between the germline ends. The germline gives CDR1 SNHLY, CDR2 FYNNEI. The CDR3 is made up of 14 amino acids. Here the CDR3 reads CASSETNRNQPQHF. The CDR3 DNA sequence: TGTGCCAGCAGTGAGACGAACAGGAATCAGCCCCAGCATTTT.